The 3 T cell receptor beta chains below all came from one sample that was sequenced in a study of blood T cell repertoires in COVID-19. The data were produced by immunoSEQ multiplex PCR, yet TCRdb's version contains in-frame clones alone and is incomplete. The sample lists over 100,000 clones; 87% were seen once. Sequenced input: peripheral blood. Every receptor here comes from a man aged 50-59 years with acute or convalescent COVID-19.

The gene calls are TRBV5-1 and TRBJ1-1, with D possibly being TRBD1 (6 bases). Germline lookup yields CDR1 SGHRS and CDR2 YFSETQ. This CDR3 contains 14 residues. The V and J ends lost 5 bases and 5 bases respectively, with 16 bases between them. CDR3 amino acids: CASRPGDPRTEAFF. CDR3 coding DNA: TGCGCCAGCAGACCAGGGGATCCCAGGACTGAAGCTTTCTTT.

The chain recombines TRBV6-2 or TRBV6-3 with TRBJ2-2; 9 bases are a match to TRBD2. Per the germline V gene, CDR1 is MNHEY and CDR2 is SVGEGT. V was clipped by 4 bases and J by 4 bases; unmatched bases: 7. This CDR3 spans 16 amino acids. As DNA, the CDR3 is TGTGCCAGCAGTTCGGTAGCGGGAGTTTTCACCGGGGAGCTGTTTTTT. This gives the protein CASSSVAGVFTGELFF.

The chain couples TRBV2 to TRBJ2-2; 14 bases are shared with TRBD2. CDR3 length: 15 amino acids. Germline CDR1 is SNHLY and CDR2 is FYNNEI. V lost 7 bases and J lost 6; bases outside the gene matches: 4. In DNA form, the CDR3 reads TGTGCCAGCAAACCGGGACTAGCGGGAGCCGGGGAGCTGTTTTTT. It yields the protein CASKPGLAGAGELFF.